This TCR beta chain was recorded in a study of early T cells in non-severe SARS-CoV-2 infection. Of note for this clonotype: Its antigen is still unknown.

Findings and limits, study-wide: Anti-spike CD8 responses were favored by VDJdb matching, which missed private and CD4 specificities.

Each single cDNA molecule received a unique molecular identifier. In TCRdb, the 5' RACE reads were re-called with MiXCR into one record per CDR3 protein. The sample yields 40,000 to 45,000 distinct CDR3 sequences, 4.5% to 5% seen once. V shed 6 bases and J shed 8 bases, with 10 bases lying between them. CDR1 is SNHLY and CDR2 is FYNNEI in the germline V gene. The CDR3 extends over 11 amino acids. The sequencing input was whole blood. The rearrangement uses TRBV2 and TRBJ1-2; maybe TRBD1 (6 bases). This receptor was identified in an adult who was a healthcare worker with PCR-confirmed SARS-CoV-2 infection or an uninfected control (not recorded which). CDR3: CASRAQGGYTF. The CDR3 DNA is TGTGCCAGCAGAGCACAGGGAGGCTACACCTTC.